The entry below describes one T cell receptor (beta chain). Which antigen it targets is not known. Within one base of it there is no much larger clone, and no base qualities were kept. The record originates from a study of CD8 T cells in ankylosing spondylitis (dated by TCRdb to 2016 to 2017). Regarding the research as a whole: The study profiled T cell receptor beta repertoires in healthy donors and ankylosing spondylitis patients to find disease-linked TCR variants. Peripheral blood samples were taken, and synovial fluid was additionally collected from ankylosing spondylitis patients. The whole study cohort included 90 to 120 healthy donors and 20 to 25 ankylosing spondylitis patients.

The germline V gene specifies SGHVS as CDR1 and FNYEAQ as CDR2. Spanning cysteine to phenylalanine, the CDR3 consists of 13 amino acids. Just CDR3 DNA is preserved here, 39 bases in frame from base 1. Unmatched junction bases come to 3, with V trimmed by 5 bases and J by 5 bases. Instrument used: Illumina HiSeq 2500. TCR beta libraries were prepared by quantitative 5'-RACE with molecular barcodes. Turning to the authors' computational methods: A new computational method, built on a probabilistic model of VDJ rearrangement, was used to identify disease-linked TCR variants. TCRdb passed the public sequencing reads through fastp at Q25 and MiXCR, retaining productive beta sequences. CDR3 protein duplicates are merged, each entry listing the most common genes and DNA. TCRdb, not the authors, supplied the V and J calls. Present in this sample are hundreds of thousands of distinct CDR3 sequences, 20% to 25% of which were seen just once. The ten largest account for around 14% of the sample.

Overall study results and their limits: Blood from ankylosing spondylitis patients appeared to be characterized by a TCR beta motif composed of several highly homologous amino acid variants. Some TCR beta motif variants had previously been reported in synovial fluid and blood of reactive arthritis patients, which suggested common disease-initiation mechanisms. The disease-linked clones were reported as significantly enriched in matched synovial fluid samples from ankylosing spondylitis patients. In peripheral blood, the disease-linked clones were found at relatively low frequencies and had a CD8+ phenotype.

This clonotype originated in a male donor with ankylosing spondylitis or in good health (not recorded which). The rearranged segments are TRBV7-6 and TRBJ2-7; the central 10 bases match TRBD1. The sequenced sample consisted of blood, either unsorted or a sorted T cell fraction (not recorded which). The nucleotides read TGTGCCAGCAGCCATGGGACAGGGGACGAGCAGTACTTC. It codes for CASSHGTGDEQYF.